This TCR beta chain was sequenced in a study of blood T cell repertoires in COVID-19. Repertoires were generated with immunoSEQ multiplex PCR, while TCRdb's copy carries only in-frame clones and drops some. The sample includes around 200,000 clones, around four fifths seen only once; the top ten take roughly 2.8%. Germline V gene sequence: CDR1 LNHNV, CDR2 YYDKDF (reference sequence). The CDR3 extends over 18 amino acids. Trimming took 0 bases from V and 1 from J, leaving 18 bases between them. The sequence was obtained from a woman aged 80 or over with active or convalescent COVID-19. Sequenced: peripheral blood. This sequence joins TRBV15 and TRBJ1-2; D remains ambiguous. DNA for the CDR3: TGTGCCACCAGCAGAGAAGGCGGCCGTATAGGAGTTAACTATGGCTACACCTTC. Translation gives CATSREGGRIGVNYGYTF.